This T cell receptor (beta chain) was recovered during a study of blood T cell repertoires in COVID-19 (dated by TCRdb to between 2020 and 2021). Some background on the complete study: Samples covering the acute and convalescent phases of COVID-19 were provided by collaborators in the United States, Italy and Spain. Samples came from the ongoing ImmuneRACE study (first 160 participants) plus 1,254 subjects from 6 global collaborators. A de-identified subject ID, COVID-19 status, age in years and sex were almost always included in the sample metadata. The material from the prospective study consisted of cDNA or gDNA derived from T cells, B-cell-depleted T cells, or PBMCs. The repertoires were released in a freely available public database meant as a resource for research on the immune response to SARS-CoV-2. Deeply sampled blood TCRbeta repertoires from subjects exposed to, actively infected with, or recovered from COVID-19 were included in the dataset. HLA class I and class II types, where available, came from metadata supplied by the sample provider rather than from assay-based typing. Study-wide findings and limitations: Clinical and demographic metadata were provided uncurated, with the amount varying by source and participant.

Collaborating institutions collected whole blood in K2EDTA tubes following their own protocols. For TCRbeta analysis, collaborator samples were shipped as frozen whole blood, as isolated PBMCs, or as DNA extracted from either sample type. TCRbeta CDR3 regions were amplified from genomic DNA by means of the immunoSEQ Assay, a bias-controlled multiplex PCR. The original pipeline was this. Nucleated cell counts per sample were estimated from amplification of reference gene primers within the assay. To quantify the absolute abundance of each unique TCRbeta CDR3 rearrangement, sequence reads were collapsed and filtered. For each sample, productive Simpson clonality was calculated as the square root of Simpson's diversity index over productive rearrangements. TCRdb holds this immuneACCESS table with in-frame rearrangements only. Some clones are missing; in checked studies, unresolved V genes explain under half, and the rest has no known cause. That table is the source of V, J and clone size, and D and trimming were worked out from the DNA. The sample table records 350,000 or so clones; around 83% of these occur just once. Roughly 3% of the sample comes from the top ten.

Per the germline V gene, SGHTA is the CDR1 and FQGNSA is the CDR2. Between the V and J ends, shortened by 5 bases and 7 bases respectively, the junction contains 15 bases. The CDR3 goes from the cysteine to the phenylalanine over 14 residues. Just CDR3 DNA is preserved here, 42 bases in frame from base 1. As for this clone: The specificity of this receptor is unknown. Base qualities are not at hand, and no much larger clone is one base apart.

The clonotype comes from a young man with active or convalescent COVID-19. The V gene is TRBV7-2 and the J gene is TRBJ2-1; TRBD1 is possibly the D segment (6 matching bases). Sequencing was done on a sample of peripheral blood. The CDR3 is CASSGYREANEQFF. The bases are TGTGCCAGCAGCGGTTACAGGGAAGCTAATGAGCAGTTCTTC.